The present TCR beta chain was sequenced within a study of cytotoxic CD8 clonotypes in ibrutinib-treated CLL. The J segment lost 4 bases and the V segment lost 3 bases, leaving 17 bases of the junction unmatched. From germline, CDR1 is GTSNPN and CDR2 SVGIG (reference sequence). This CDR3 contains 17 residues. Method: immunoSEQ multiplex PCR; TCRdb's copy keeps in-frame clones and lacks some. The top ten clones hold around an eighth of a sample with roughly 180,000 clones, roughly 72% of them seen once. The chain links TRBV30 to TRBJ1-2; 7 positions match TRBD1. Sequenced material: PBMCs, taken after 24 months of ibrutinib treatment. The source of this sequence is a human donor with chronic lymphocytic leukemia. CDR3 sequence reads: CAWSLSFPQGRFYGYTF. The CDR3 region has the DNA TGTGCCTGGAGCCTTTCGTTTCCACAGGGGCGATTCTATGGCTACACCTTC.